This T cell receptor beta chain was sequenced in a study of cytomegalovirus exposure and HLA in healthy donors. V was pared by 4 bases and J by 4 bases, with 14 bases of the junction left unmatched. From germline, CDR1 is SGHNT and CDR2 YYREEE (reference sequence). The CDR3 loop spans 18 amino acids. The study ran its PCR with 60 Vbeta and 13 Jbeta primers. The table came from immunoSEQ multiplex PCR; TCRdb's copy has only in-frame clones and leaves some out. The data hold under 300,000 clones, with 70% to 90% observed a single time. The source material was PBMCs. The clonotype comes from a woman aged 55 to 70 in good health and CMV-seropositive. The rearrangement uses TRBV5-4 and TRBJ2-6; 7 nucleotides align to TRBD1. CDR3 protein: CASSPGQSRSSGANVLTF. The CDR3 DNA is TGTGCCAGCAGCCCGGGACAGTCTCGGTCGTCGGGGGCCAACGTCCTGACTTTC.